The 20 T cell receptor beta chains below all came from one sample that was sequenced in a study of T cell changes during pregnancy in multiple sclerosis. Repertoires were generated with immunoSEQ multiplex PCR, while TCRdb's copy carries only in-frame clones and drops some. The sample carries around 35,000 clones, roughly nine tenths recorded once. The input for sequencing was CD8+ T cells from peripheral blood mononuclear cells, taken in the first trimester of pregnancy. These receptors were obtained from a female donor with multiple sclerosis, enrolled in a pregnancy study.

This chain connects TRBV5-4 to TRBJ2-5; TRBD1 matches 7 bases. With 2 bases clipped from V and 5 bases from J, the junction kept 0 bases outside the gene matches. In germline, CDR1 is SGHNT, CDR2 YYREEE (reference sequence). The CDR3 has 12 residues. The CDR3 nucleotides are TGTGCCAGCAGCTTCAGGGGGGAGACCCAGTACTTC. Its translation: CASSFRGETQYF.

The rearrangement uses TRBV4-2 and TRBJ2-7; D might be TRBD1 (6 bases). The germline V gene encodes CDR1 LGHNA and CDR2 YNFKEQ. Trimming removed 3 bases at V and 3 bases at J, with 6 bases between. The CDR3 spans 12 residues. Here the CDR3 reads CASSQTGYEQYF. In DNA form, the CDR3 reads TGTGCCAGCAGCCAGACAGGCTACGAGCAGTACTTC.

The V call is TRBV6-4, the J call TRBJ2-1; a possible D gene is TRBD1 (5 bases). The V gene's germline CDR1 is MRHNA and CDR2 SNTAGT. V lost 6 bases and J lost 3, with 12 bases in between. The length of the CDR3 is 14 residues. The CDR3 protein is CASSPKDNYNEQFF. CDR3 sequence (DNA): TGTGCCAGCAGCCCTAAGGACAACTACAATGAGCAGTTCTTC.

The CDR3 protein is CSSGGSGRADEQFF. The CDR3 DNA reads TGCAGCTCTGGGGGGAGCGGGAGGGCGGATGAGCAGTTCTTC. The chain carries TRBV29-1 and TRBJ2-1, with TRBD2 matching over 10 bases. In germline, CDR1 is SQVTM, CDR2 ANQGSEA. The trim removed 8 bases at V and 8 bases at J, leaving 12 bases unmatched. The length of the CDR3 is 14 residues.

The rearrangement uses TRBV7-2 and TRBJ2-7; perhaps TRBD1 as D (6 bases). CDR1 is SGHTA and CDR2 is FQGNSA in the germline V gene. The CDR3 runs to 14 residues. Trimming removed 4 bases from V and 4 bases from J, with 14 bases in between. The CDR3 sequence is CASSSRDIRYEQYF. The CDR3 DNA follows: TGTGCCAGCAGCTCACGGGACATTAGATACGAGCAGTACTTC.

This chain links TRBV27 with TRBJ1-1; TRBD1 is a possible D gene (6 bases). The CDR3 has 14 residues. V dropped 5 bases and J dropped 1 base, with 11 bases sitting between them. Germline values: CDR1 MNHEY, CDR2 SMNVEV (reference sequence). DNA of the CDR3: TGTGCCAGCAGTCCCCAGGACAGGAACACTGAAGCTTTCTTT. This encodes CASSPQDRNTEAFF.

This chain joins TRBV6-6 and TRBJ1-5; 9 bases line up with TRBD1. CDR3 length equals 14 residues. With V trimmed by 9 bases and J by 3 bases, 6 bases remained unmatched. CDR1 is MNHNY, CDR2 SVGAGI, per germline (reference sequence). The CDR3 region has the DNA TGTGCCAGGGACAGGGGATCCTACAATCAGCCCCAGCATTTT. Protein sequence: CARDRGSYNQPQHF.

The genes are TRBV19 and TRBJ1-5; D uncertain. CDR3 length: 13 amino acids. V lost 8 bases to trimming and J lost 5 bases, with 13 bases between them. Germline loops: CDR1 LNHDA, CDR2 SQIVND (reference sequence). CDR3 coding DNA: TGTGCCAGTTGGGGAGGCAGAGATCAGCCCCAGCATTTT. It translates to CASWGGRDQPQHF.

The rearrangement links TRBV28 to TRBJ2-1, with 10 bases that match TRBD2. Germline V gene sequence: CDR1 MDHEN, CDR2 SYDVKM. The CDR3 spans 20 residues. V gave up 3 bases and J gave up 5 bases; unmatched junction bases: 19. CDR3 region: CASSLARTTHLAGDNNEQFF. CDR3 nucleotide sequence: TGTGCCAGCAGTTTGGCCCGGACAACTCATCTAGCGGGAGATAACAATGAGCAGTTCTTC.

The chain has TRBV5-1 and TRBJ2-7, with D uncertain. Germline CDR1 reads SGHRS; CDR2 reads YFSETQ. CDR3 size: 19 residues. V lost 4 bases and J 3 bases, leaving 29 bases between the germline ends. Here the CDR3 DNA reads TGCGCCAGCAGCCTCCCCTCCCTCCCGCTAGTCCTTCGGCGCTACGAGCAGTACTTC. It is translated as CASSLPSLPLVLRRYEQYF. The variable domain in full, with the rest retrieved from reference TRBV5-1 and TRBJ2-7, is KAGVTQTPRYLIKTRGQQVTLSCSPISGHRSVSWYQQTPGQGLQFLFEYFSETQRNKGNFPGRFSGRQFSNSRSEMNVSTLELGDSALYLCASSLPSLPLVLRRYEQYFGPGTRLTVT.

V and J are TRBV19 and TRBJ2-7; D is possibly TRBD2 (5 bases). Deletions cut 5 bases from V and 5 bases from J, with 16 bases between. The CDR3 covers 14 residues. In germline, CDR1 is LNHDA, CDR2 SQIVND (reference sequence). The CDR3 DNA reads TGTGCCAGTAGTCGACGGACTCCCCCCGACGAGCAGTACTTC. Its translation: CASSRRTPPDEQYF.

This chain joins TRBV28 and TRBJ2-7; 7 nucleotides line up with TRBD2. The germline V gene has CDR1 MDHEN and CDR2 SYDVKM. The CDR3 length is 14 residues. J gave up 2 bases and V 2 bases, and 3 bases lay outside the gene matches. CDR3 bases: TGTGCCAGCAGTTTAGGGGCGGGAGCCTACGAGCAGTACTTC. Translating it yields CASSLGAGAYEQYF.

The V gene is TRBV13, the J gene TRBJ2-2; possibly TRBD1 for D (6 bases). Germline lookup yields CDR1 PRHDT and CDR2 FYEKMQ (reference sequence). The CDR3 length is 15 residues. Trimming took off 5 bases at V and 3 bases at J, with 13 bases between the two ends. As DNA, the CDR3 is TGTGCCAGCAGCACCCGGGACACAGACACCGGGGAGCTGTTTTTT. Translation gives CASSTRDTDTGELFF.

The J gene is TRBJ2-3, the V gene TRBV4-2; TRBD2 aligns across 7 bases. The V gene's germline CDR1 is LGHNA and CDR2 YNFKEQ. This CDR3 has 15 residues. J gave up 2 bases and V 4 bases, and 6 bases lay outside the gene matches. The CDR3 DNA reads TGTGCCAGCAGCCCTTGGAGCGGGGACACAGATACGCAGTATTTT. As protein: CASSPWSGDTDTQYF.

The rearrangement links TRBV10-3 to TRBJ2-5; TRBD2 agrees at 8 bases. Germline V lookup: CDR1 ENHRY, CDR2 SYGVKD. The trim removed 0 bases at V and 2 bases at J, leaving 5 bases unmatched. This CDR3 has 16 amino acids. The CDR3 here is CAISESGREEQETQYF. The CDR3 DNA follows: TGTGCCATCAGTGAGTCCGGGCGGGAGGAGCAAGAGACCCAGTACTTC.

This clone was detected once. The chain has TRBV5-6 and TRBJ2-2; TRBD2 agrees at 7 bases. The CDR3 has 15 residues. The germline gives CDR1 SGHDT, CDR2 YYEEEE. Trimming removed 3 bases from V and 6 bases from J; junction bases left unmatched: 8. CDR3 region: CASSSPRLAPGELFF. CDR3 bases: TGTGCCAGCAGCTCACCACGACTAGCCCCCGGGGAGCTGTTTTTT.

This chain uses TRBV10-3 with TRBJ2-3, with D perhaps TRBD2 (6 bases). Per the germline V gene, CDR1 is ENHRY and CDR2 is SYGVKD. V gave up 1 base and J gave up 1 base, with 18 bases separating them. This CDR3 is built from 18 residues. CDR3: CAISEWVSTGVGTDTQYF. CDR3 coding DNA: TGTGCCATCAGTGAGTGGGTCAGCACGGGGGTAGGCACAGATACGCAGTATTTT.

The rearrangement uses TRBV19 and TRBJ1-1; no definite D call. The CDR3 sequence is 13 residues long. The germline V gene has CDR1 LNHDA and CDR2 SQIVND (reference sequence). Trimming took off 3 bases at V and 7 bases at J, with 12 bases between the two ends. The CDR3 here is CASSMVSGIEAFF. The CDR3 nucleotides read TGTGCCAGTAGTATGGTTTCGGGTATTGAAGCTTTCTTT. Variable domain in full (rest from reference TRBV19 and TRBJ1-1): DGGITQSPKYLFRKEGQNVTLSCEQNLNHDAMYWYRQDPGQGLRLIYYSQIVNDFQKGDIAEGYSVSREKKESFPLTVTSAQKNPTAFYLCASSMVSGIEAFFGQGTRLTVV.

The chain carries TRBV27 and TRBJ2-7, with TRBD1 matching over 9 bases. CDR1 and CDR2 from the germline V gene are MNHEY and SMNVEV (reference sequence). This CDR3 is built from 14 residues. With 5 bases clipped from V and 1 base from J, the junction kept 3 bases outside the gene matches. CDR3 protein: CASSQGTGSYEQYF. The DNA of the CDR3 is TGTGCCAGCAGTCAGGGGACAGGGTCCTACGAGCAGTACTTC.

V gene TRBV6-4 combines with J gene TRBJ2-1, with 9 bases identical to TRBD2. Per the germline V gene, CDR1 is MRHNA and CDR2 is SNTAGT. After removal of 4 bases from V and 8 bases from J, the junction contained 9 bases not matched to a gene. The CDR3 sequence is 15 residues long. The CDR3 is CASSVKREAGYEQFF. CDR3 bases: TGTGCCAGCAGTGTTAAGCGGGAGGCCGGTTATGAGCAGTTCTTC.